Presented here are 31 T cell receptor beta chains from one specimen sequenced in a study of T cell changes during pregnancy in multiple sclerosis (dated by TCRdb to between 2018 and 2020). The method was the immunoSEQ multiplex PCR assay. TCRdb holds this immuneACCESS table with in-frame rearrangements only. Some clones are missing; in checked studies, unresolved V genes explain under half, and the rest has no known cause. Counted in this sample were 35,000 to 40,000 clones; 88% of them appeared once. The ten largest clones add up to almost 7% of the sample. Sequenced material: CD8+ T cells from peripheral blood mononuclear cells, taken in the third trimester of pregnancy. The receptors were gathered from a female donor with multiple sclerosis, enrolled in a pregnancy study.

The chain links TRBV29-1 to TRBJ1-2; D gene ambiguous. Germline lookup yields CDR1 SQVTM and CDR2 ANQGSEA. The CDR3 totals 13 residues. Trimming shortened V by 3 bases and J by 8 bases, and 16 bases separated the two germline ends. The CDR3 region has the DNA TGCAGCGTTGAGGTTGATAGGTTGAGGGGCTACACCTTC. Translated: CSVEVDRLRGYTF.

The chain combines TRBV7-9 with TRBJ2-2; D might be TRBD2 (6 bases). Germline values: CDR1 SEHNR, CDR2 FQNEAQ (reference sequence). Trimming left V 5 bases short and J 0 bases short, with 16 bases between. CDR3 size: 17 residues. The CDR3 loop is CASSRLRGEANTGELFF. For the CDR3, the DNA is TGTGCCAGCAGCCGCCTCCGCGGGGAGGCGAACACCGGGGAGCTGTTTTTT.

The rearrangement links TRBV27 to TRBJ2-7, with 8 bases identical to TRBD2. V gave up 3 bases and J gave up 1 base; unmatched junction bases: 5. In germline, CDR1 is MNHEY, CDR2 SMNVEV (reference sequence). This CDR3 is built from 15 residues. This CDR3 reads CASSFGGALSYEQYF. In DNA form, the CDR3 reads TGTGCCAGCAGTTTCGGGGGGGCCCTGTCCTACGAGCAGTACTTC.

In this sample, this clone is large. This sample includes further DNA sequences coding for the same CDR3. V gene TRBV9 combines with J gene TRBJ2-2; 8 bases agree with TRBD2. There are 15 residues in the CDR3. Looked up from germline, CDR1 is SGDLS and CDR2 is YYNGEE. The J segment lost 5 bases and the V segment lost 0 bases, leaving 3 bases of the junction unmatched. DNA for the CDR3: TGTGCCAGCAGCGTAGAGACGGGGGGGACCGGGGAGCTGTTTTTT. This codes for CASSVETGGTGELFF. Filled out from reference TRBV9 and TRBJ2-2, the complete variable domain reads DSGVTQTPKHLITATGQRVTLRCSPRSGDLSVYWYQQSLDQGLQFLIQYYNGEERAKGNILERFSAQQFPDLHSELNLSSLELGDSALYFCASSVETGGTGELFFGEGSRLTVL.

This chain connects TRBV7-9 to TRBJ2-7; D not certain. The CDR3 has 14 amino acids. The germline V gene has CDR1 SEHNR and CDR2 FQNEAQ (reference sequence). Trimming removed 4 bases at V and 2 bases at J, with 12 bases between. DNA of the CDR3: TGTGCCAGCAGCTCCGCAGTTTTCCCCTACGAGCAGTACTTC. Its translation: CASSSAVFPYEQYF.

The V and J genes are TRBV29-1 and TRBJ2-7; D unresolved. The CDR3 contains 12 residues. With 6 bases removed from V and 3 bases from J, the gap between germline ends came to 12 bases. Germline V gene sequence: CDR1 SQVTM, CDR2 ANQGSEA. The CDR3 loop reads CSVGSEDYEQYF. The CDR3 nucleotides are TGCAGCGTAGGTTCAGAGGACTACGAGCAGTACTTC.

The CDR3 nucleotides are TGTGCCAGCAGCTACTTACAGGGGAATGACGAGCAGTACTTC. This sequence encodes CASSYLQGNDEQYF. V is TRBV5-5 and J is TRBJ2-7; 7 bases map to TRBD1. The CDR3 sequence is 14 residues long. CDR1 is SGHKS and CDR2 is YYEKEE in the germline V gene (reference sequence). The V gene end was trimmed by 3 bases and the J gene end by 5 bases; junction bases not matched to a gene: 8.

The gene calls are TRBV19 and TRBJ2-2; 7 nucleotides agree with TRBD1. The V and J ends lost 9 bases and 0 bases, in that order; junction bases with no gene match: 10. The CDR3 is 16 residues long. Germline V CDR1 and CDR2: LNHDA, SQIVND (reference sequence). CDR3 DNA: TGTGCCAGCAAGAGCCGGGACAGCCCGAACACCGGGGAGCTGTTTTTT. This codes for CASKSRDSPNTGELFF.

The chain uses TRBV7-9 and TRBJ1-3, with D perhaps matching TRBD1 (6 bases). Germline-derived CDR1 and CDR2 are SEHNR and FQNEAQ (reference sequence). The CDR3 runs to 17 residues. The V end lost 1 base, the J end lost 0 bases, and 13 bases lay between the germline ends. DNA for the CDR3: TGTGCCAGCAGCTTAGGAGGGGGGGGCTCCTCTGGAAACACCATATATTTT. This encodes CASSLGGGGSSGNTIYF.

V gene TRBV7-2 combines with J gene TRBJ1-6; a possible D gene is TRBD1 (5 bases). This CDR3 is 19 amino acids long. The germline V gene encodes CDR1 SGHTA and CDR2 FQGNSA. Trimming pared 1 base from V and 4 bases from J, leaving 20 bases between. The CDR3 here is CASSLGAGYRFSYNSPLHF. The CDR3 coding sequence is TGTGCCAGCAGCTTAGGTGCAGGGTACAGATTCTCATATAATTCACCCCTCCACTTT.

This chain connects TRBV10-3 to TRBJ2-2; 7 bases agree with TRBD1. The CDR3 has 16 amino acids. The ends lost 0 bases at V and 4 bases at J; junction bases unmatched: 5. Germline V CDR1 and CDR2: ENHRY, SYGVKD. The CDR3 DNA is TGTGCCATCAGTGAGTCACAGGGGCGGTCCACCGGGGAGCTGTTTTTT. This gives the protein CAISESQGRSTGELFF.

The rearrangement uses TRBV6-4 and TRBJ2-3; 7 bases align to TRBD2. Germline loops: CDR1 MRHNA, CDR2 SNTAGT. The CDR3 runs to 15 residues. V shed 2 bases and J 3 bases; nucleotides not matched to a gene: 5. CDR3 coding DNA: TGTGCCAGCAGTGACGGCGGGGGAGGGACAGATACGCAGTATTTT. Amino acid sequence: CASSDGGGGTDTQYF.

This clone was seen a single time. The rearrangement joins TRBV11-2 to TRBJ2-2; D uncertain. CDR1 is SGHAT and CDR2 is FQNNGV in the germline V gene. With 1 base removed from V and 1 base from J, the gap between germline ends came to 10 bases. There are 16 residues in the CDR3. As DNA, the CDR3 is TGTGCCAGCAGCTTAGTTTCCAGAAAGAACACCGGGGAGCTGTTTTTT. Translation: CASSLVSRKNTGELFF.

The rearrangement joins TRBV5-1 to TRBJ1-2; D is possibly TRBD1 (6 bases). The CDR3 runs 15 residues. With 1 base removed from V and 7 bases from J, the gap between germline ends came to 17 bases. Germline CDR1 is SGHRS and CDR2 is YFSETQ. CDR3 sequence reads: CASSLHGGGPPGYTF. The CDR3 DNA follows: TGCGCCAGCAGCTTGCACGGGGGGGGCCCCCCTGGCTACACCTTC.

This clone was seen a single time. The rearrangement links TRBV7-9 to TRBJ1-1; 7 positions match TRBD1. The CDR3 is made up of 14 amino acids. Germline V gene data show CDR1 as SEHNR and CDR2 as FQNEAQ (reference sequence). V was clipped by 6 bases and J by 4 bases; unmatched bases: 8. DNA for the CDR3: TGTGCCAGCAGACTCGCAGGGGGAAGCACTGAAGCTTTCTTT. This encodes CASRLAGGSTEAFF.

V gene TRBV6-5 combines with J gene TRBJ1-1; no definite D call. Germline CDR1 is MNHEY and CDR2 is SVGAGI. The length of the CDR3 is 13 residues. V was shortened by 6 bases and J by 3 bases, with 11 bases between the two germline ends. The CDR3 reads CASSPLRDTEAFF. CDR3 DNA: TGTGCCAGCAGCCCCCTGAGGGACACTGAAGCTTTCTTT.

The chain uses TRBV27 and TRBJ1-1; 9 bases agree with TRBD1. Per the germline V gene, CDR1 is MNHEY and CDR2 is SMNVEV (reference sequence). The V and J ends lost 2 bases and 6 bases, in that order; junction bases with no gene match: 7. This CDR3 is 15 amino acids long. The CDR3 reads CASSLGTGMGPEAFF. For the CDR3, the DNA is TGTGCCAGCAGTTTAGGGACAGGGATGGGCCCTGAAGCTTTCTTT.

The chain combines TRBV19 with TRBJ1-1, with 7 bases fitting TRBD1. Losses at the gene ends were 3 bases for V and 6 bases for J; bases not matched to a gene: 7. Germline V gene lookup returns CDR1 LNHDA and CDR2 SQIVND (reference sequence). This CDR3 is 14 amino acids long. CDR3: CASSIETGRSEAFF. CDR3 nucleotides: TGTGCCAGTAGTATTGAGACAGGGCGGTCTGAAGCTTTCTTT.

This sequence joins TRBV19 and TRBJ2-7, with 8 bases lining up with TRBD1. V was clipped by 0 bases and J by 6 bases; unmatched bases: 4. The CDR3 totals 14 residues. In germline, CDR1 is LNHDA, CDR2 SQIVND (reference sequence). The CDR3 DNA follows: TGTGCCAGTAGTATAGATCCTACAGGGGGCGAGCAGTACTTC. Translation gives CASSIDPTGGEQYF.

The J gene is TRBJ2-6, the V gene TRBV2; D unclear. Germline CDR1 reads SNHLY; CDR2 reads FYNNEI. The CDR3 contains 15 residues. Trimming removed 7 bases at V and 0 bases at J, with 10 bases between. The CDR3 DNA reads TGTGCCAGCACGCTGACTTACTCTGGGGCCAACGTCCTGACTTTC. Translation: CASTLTYSGANVLTF.

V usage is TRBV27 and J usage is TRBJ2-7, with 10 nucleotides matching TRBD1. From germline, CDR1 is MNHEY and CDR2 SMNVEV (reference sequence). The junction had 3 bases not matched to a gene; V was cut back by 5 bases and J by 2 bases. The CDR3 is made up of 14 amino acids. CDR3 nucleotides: TGTGCCAGCAGTCCGGGACAGGGGACCTACGAGCAGTACTTC. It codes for CASSPGQGTYEQYF.

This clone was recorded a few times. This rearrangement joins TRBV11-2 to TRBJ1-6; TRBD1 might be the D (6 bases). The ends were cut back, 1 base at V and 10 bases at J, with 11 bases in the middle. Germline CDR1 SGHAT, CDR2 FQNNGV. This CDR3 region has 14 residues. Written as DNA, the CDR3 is TGTGCCAGCAGCTTAGTAGGGGGTAACTCACCCCTCCACTTT. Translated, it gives CASSLVGGNSPLHF.

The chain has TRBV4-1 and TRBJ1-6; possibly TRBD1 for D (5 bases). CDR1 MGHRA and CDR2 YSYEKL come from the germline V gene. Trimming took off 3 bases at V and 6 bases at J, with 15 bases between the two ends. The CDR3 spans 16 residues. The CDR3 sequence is CASSQLQGDGNSPLHF. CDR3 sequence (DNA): TGCGCCAGCAGCCAGCTGCAGGGTGACGGTAATTCACCCCTCCACTTT.

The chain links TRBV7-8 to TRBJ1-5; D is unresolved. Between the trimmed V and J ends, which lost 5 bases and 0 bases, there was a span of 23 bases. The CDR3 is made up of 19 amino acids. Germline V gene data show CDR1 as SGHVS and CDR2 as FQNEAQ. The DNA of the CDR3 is TGTGCCAGCAGCCCTCGTTCAGCCCTTGAGGATCGTAGCAATCAGCCCCAGCATTTT. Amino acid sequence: CASSPRSALEDRSNQPQHF.

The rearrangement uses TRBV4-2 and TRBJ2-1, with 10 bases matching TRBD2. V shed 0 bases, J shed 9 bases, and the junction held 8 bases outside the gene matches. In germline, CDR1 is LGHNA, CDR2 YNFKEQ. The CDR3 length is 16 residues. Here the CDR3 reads CASSQDDTSGVIEQFF. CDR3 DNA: TGTGCCAGCAGCCAAGATGACACTAGCGGGGTTATTGAGCAGTTCTTC.

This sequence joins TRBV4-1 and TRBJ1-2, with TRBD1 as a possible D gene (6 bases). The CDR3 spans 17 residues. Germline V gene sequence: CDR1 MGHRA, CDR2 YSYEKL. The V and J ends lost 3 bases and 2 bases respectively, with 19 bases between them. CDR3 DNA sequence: TGCGCCAGCAGCCAGCCCGCCTACAGGGAACAGAACTATGGCTACACCTTC. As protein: CASSQPAYREQNYGYTF.

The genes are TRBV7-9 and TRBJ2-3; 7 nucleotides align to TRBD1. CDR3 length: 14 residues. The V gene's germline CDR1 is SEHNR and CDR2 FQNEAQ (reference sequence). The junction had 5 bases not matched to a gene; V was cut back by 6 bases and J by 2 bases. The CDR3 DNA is TGTGCCAGCAGAACCGGGACAGACACAGATACGCAGTATTTT. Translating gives CASRTGTDTDTQYF.

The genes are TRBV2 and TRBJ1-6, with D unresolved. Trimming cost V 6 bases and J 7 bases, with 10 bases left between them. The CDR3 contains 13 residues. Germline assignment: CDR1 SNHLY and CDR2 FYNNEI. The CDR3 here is CASRAGWNSPLHF. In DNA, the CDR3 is TGTGCCAGCAGGGCGGGGTGGAATTCACCCCTCCACTTT. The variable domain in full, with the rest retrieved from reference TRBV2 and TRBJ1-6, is EPEVTQTPSHQVTQMGQEVILRCVPISNHLYFYWYRQILGQKVEFLVSFYNNEISEKSEIFDDQFSVERPDGSNFTLKIRSTKLEDSAMYFCASRAGWNSPLHFGNGTRLTVT.

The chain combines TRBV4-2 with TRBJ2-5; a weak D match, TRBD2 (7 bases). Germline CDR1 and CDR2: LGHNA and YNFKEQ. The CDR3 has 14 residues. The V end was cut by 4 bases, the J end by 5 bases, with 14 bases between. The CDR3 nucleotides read TGTGCCAGCAGCCCGTCGGGGGGCGTGGAGACCCAGTACTTC. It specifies CASSPSGGVETQYF.

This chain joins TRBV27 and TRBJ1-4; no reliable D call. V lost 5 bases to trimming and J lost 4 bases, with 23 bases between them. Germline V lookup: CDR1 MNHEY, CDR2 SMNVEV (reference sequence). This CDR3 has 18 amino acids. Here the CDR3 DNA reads TGTGCCAGCAGTCAGTTGCCCCCCGGGGAAGATTATAATGAAAAACTGTTTTTT. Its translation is CASSQLPPGEDYNEKLFF.

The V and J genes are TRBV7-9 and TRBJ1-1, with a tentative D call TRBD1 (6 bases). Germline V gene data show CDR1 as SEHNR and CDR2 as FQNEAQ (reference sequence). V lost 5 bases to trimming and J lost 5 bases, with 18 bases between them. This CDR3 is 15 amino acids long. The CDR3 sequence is CASSRSQEGGTEAFF. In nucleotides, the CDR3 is TGTGCCAGCAGCCGATCCCAGGAGGGGGGGACTGAAGCTTTCTTT.